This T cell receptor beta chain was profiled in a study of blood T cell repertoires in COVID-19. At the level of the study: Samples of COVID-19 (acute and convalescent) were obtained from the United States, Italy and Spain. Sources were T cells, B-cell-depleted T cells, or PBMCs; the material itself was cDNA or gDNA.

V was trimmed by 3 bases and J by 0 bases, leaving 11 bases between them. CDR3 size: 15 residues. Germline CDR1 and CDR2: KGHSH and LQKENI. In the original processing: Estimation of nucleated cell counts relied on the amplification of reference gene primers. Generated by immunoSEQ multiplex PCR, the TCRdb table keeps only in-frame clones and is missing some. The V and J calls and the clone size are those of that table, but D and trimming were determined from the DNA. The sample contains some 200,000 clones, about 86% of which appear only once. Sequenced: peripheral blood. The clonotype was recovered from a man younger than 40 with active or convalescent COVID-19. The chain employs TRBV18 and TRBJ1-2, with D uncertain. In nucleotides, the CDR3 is TGTGCCAGCTCACCGGCAGACTTGGCTAACTATGGCTACACCTTC. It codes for CASSPADLANYGYTF. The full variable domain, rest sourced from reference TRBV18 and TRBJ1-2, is NAGVMQNPRHLVRRRGQEARLRCSPMKGHSHVYWYRQLPEEGLKFMVYLQKENIIDESGMPKERFSAEFPKEGPSILRIQQVVRGDSAAYFCASSPADLANYGYTFGSGTRLTVV.